One sample yielded the 14 T cell receptor beta chains listed below, sequenced in a study of cytomegalovirus exposure and HLA in healthy donors. The PCR had 60 Vbeta and 13 Jbeta primers. Method: immunoSEQ multiplex PCR; TCRdb's copy keeps in-frame clones and lacks some. The sample table sets out roughly 35,000 clones. The sequencing input was PBMCs. These receptors were collected from a woman aged 40 to 50 in good health and CMV-seropositive.

This chain uses TRBV2 with TRBJ1-2; no definite D call. Germline V lookup: CDR1 SNHLY, CDR2 FYNNEI. Trimming took off 6 bases at V and 4 bases at J, with 12 bases between the two ends. The CDR3 runs 13 residues. CDR3 bases: TGTGCCAGCAGAGGAGGGATGGCCTATGGCTACACCTTC. Its translation: CASRGGMAYGYTF.

The gene calls are TRBV18 and TRBJ2-3, with 9 bases aligning to TRBD1. The V gene end was trimmed by 6 bases and the J gene end by 4 bases; junction bases not matched to a gene: 8. CDR1 is KGHSH, CDR2 LQKENI, per germline. This CDR3 contains 15 residues. The CDR3 sequence: CASSSRDRVADTQYF. The CDR3 nucleotides read TGTGCCAGCTCTTCCCGGGACAGGGTGGCAGATACGCAGTATTTT.

The CDR3 nucleotides read TGTGCCAGCAGCCAAGACGGGGACTTGTCCTACGAGCAGTACTTC. Its protein product is CASSQDGDLSYEQYF. This chain joins TRBV4-2 and TRBJ2-7, with a tentative D call TRBD2 (6 bases). The CDR3 has 15 amino acids. Trimming took off 0 bases at V and 1 base at J, with 10 bases between the two ends. Germline CDR1 LGHNA, CDR2 YNFKEQ.

The chain joins TRBV5-5 to TRBJ2-7, with D tentatively TRBD1 (6 bases). The germline V and J ends were trimmed by 2 bases and 2 bases, with 14 bases remaining between them. In germline, CDR1 is SGHKS, CDR2 YYEKEE (reference sequence). This CDR3 spans 15 amino acids. CDR3 bases: TGTGCCAGCAGCTTCACAGGGCTAGCAGCCTACGAGCAGTACTTC. Translation gives CASSFTGLAAYEQYF.

V usage is TRBV6-6 and J usage is TRBJ1-1; D unclear. The germline CDR1 and CDR2 sequences are MNHNY and SVGAGI (reference sequence). Between the trimmed V and J ends, which lost 3 bases and 3 bases, there was a span of 8 bases. CDR3 size: 13 residues. The CDR3 here is CASSYSEDTEAFF. For the CDR3, the DNA is TGTGCCAGCAGTTATTCGGAGGACACTGAAGCTTTCTTT.

The rearrangement joins TRBV9 to TRBJ1-3; the D is unclear. CDR3 length: 14 amino acids. Trimming removed 5 bases at V and 0 bases at J, with 9 bases between. The germline gives CDR1 SGDLS, CDR2 YYNGEE. The CDR3 reads CASSLSGSGNTIYF. CDR3 DNA sequence: TGTGCCAGCAGTCTTAGTGGCTCTGGAAACACCATATATTTT.

CDR3 coding DNA: TGTGCCAGCAGCGCCATGGGAGTTGCCTACGAGCAGTACTTC. Translated: CASSAMGVAYEQYF. The chain is built from TRBV9 and TRBJ2-7; the D gene is possibly TRBD2 (5 bases). Germline values: CDR1 SGDLS, CDR2 YYNGEE. CDR3 length: 14 residues. Trimming pared 3 bases from V and 2 bases from J, leaving 12 bases between.

This rearrangement joins TRBV28 to TRBJ1-5; D gene ambiguous. Germline CDR1 is MDHEN and CDR2 is SYDVKM. With 1 base removed from V and 2 bases from J, the gap between germline ends came to 9 bases. The CDR3 sequence is 15 residues long. CDR3 residues: CASSLFGRGNQPQHF. Written as DNA, the CDR3 is TGTGCCAGCAGTTTATTTGGTAGAGGCAATCAGCCCCAGCATTTT. Together with reference TRBV28 and TRBJ1-5, the CDR3 gives the full variable domain: DVKVTQSSRYLVKRTGEKVFLECVQDMDHENMFWYRQDPGLGLRLIYFSYDVKMKEKGDIPEGYSVSREKKERFSLILESASTNQTSMYLCASSLFGRGNQPQHFGDGTRLSIL.

The chain carries TRBV28 and TRBJ1-4; possible D gene TRBD1, 6 bases. Germline lookup yields CDR1 MDHEN and CDR2 SYDVKM. V lost 3 bases, J lost 8 bases, and 13 bases lay in between. The CDR3 length is 14 residues. The CDR3 region is CASSFQGQSEKLFF. CDR3 nucleotides: TGTGCCAGCAGTTTTCAGGGGCAATCGGAAAAACTGTTTTTT.

The gene calls are TRBV27 and TRBJ2-7; 7 positions agree with TRBD2. The CDR3 totals 13 residues. Germline assignment: CDR1 MNHEY and CDR2 SMNVEV (reference sequence). The V gene end was trimmed by 3 bases and the J gene end by 3 bases; junction bases not matched to a gene: 2. CDR3 protein: CASSFGDYYEQYF. The DNA for the CDR3 is TGTGCCAGCAGTTTCGGGGACTACTACGAGCAGTACTTC.

The chain joins TRBV19 to TRBJ1-2, with TRBD1 identical over 10 bases. The V and J ends lost 3 bases and 7 bases, in that order; junction bases with no gene match: 5. CDR1 is LNHDA and CDR2 is SQIVND in the germline V gene (reference sequence). The CDR3 covers 14 residues. CDR3 nucleotide sequence: TGTGCCAGTAGTATCGGGACAGGGGAAGGTGGCTACACCTTC. Amino acids: CASSIGTGEGGYTF.

The J gene is TRBJ2-7, the V gene TRBV4-3; 12 bases are a match to TRBD2. V was pared by 0 bases and J by 3 bases, with 0 bases of the junction left unmatched. CDR1 and CDR2 (germline): LGHNA, YSLEER. This CDR3 contains 15 residues. The CDR3 here is CASSQELAGGYEQYF. In nucleotides, the CDR3 is TGCGCCAGCAGCCAAGAACTAGCGGGAGGCTACGAGCAGTACTTC.

J is TRBJ2-5 and V is TRBV9; 10 bases line up with TRBD2. The trim removed 0 bases at V and 5 bases at J, leaving 13 bases unmatched. The CDR3 length is 18 residues. Germline loops: CDR1 SGDLS, CDR2 YYNGEE. CDR3 nucleotides: TGTGCCAGCAGCGTAGTATCTCAGCGGGAGGGCCCTCGGGAGACCCAGTACTTC. It yields the protein CASSVVSQREGPRETQYF. The full variable domain, rest sourced from reference TRBV9 and TRBJ2-5, is DSGVTQTPKHLITATGQRVTLRCSPRSGDLSVYWYQQSLDQGLQFLIQYYNGEERAKGNILERFSAQQFPDLHSELNLSSLELGDSALYFCASSVVSQREGPRETQYFGPGTRLLVL.

The chain has TRBV2 and TRBJ2-2, with a tentative D call TRBD2 (5 bases). The CDR3 runs to 15 residues. Germline V lookup: CDR1 SNHLY, CDR2 FYNNEI. V shed 5 bases and J shed 6 bases, with 16 bases lying between them. The DNA of the CDR3 is TGTGCCAGCAGTCCGCCGGAGGTAGCTCCCGGGGAGCTGTTTTTT. Translation gives CASSPPEVAPGELFF.